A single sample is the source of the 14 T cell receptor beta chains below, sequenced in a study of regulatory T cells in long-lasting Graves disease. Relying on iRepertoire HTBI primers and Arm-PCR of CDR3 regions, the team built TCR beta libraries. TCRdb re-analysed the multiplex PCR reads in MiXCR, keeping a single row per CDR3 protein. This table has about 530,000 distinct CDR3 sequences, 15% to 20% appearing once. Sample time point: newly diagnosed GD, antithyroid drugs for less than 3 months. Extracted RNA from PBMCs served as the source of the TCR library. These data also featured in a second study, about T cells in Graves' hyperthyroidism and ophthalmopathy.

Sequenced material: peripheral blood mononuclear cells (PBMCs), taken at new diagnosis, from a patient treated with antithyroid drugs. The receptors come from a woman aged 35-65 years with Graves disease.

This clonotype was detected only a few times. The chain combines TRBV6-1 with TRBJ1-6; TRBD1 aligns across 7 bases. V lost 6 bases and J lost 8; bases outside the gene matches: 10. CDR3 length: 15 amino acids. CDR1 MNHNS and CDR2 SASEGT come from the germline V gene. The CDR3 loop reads CASRKNRGSDSPLHF. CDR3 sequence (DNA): TGTGCCAGCAGGAAAAACAGGGGCTCAGATTCACCCCTCCACTTT.

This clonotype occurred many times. The CDR3 sequence: CASSGTGGIAGTGYEQYF. The DNA for the CDR3 is TGTGCCAGCAGTGGGACAGGAGGGATTGCGGGTACGGGGTACGAGCAGTACTTC. The chain is built from TRBV6-2 or TRBV6-3 and TRBJ2-7; 8 bases are a match to TRBD1. Germline lookup yields CDR1 MNHEY and CDR2 SVGEGT. V lost 5 bases to trimming and J lost 4 bases; unmatched junction nucleotides: 19. The CDR3 covers 18 residues.

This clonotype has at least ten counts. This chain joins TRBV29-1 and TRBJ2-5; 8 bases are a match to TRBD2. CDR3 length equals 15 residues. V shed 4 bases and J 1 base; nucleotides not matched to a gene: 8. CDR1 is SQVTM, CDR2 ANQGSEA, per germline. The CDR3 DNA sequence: TGCAGCGTTGTAGGCGGGGGGACCTCCCAAGAGACCCAGTACTTC. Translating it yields CSVVGGGTSQETQYF.

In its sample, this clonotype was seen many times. The CDR3 DNA reads as TGTGCCAGCCAGGGACTAGAGGGCACCGGGGAGCTGTTTTTT. It yields the protein CASQGLEGTGELFF. The V and J genes are TRBV2 and TRBJ2-2, with TRBD2 matching 8 bases. CDR3 size: 14 residues. Germline V gene lookup returns CDR1 SNHLY and CDR2 FYNNEI. V was pared by 8 bases and J by 4 bases, with 6 bases of the junction left unmatched.

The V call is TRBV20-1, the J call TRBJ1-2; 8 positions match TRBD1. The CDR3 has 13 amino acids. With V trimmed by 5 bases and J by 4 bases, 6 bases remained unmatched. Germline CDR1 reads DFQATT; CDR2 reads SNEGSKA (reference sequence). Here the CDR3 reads CSAVGTGGYGYTF. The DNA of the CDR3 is TGCAGTGCTGTGGGGACAGGCGGCTATGGCTACACCTTC.

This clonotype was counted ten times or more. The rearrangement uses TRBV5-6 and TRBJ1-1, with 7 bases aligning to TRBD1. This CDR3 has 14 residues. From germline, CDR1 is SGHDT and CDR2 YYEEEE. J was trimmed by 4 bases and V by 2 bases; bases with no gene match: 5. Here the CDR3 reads CASSFGAGGTEAFF. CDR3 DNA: TGTGCCAGCAGCTTTGGGGCAGGGGGCACTGAAGCTTTCTTT.

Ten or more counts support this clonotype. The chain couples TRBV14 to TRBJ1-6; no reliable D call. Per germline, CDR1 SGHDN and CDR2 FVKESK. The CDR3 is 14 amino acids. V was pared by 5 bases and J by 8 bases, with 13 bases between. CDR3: CASSGRLTDSPLHF. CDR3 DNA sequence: TGTGCCAGCAGCGGCCGGTTGACGGATTCACCCCTCCACTTT.

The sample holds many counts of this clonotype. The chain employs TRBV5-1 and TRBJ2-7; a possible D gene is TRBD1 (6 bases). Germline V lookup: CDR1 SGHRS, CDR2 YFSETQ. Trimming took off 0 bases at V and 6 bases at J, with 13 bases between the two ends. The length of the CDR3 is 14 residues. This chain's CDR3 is CASSLEGARGEQYF. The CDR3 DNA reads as TGCGCCAGCAGCTTGGAGGGAGCCAGGGGCGAGCAGTACTTC.

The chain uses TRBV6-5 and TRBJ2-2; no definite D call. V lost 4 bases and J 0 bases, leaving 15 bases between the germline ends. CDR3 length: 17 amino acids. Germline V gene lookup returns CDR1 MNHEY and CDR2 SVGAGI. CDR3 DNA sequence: TGTGCCAGCAGTTCTGGGCCCTACAACACGAACACCGGGGAGCTGTTTTTT. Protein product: CASSSGPYNTNTGELFF.

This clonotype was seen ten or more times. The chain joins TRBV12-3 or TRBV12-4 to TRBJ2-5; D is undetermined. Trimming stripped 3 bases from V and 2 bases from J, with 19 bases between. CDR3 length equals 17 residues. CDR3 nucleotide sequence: TGTGCCAGCAGTTTTCTATCTGCCAGCCGGATACAAGAGACCCAGTACTTC. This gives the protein CASSFLSASRIQETQYF.

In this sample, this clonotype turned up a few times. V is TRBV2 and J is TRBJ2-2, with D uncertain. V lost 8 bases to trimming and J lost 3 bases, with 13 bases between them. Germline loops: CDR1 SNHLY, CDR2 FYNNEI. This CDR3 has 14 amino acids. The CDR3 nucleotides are TGTGCCAGCGAGTCGGCACTTTACACCGGGGAGCTGTTTTTT. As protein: CASESALYTGELFF. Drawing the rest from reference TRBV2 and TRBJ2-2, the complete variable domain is EPEVTQTPSHQVTQMGQEVILRCVPISNHLYFYWYRQILGQKVEFLVSFYNNEISEKSEIFDDQFSVERPDGSNFTLKIRSTKLEDSAMYFCASESALYTGELFFGEGSRLTVL.

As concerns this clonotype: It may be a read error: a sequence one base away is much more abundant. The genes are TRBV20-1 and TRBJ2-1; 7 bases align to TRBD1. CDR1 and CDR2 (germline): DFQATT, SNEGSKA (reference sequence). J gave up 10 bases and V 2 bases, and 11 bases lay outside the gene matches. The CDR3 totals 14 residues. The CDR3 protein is CSARSDRVSYEQFF. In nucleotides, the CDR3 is TGCAGTGCTAGATCCGACAGGGTTTCCTACGAGCAGTTCTTC.

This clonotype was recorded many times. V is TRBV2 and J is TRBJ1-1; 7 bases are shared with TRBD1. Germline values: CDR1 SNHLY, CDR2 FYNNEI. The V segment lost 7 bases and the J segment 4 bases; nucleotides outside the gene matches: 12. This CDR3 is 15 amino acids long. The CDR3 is CASTREGAGGTEAFF. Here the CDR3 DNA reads TGTGCCAGCACCCGAGAGGGGGCGGGGGGCACTGAAGCTTTCTTT.

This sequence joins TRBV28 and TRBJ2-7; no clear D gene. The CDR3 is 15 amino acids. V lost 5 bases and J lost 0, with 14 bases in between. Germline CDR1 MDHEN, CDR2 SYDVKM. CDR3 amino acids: CASSGGSASSYEQYF. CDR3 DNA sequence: TGTGCCAGCAGTGGTGGAAGCGCGAGCTCCTACGAGCAGTACTTC.